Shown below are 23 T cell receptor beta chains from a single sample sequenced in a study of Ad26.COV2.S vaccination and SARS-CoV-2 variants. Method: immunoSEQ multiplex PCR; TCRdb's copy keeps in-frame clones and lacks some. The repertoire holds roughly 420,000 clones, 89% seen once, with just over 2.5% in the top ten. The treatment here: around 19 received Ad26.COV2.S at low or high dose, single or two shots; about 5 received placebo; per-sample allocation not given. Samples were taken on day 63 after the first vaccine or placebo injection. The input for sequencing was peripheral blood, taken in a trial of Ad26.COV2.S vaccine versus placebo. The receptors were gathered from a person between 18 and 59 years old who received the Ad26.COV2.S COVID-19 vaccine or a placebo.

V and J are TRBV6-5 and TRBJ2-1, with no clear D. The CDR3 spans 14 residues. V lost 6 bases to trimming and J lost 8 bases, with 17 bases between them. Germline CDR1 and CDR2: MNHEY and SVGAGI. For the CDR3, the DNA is TGTGCCAGCAGCCTCGGCGGCGGTGGCGATGAGCAGTTCTTC. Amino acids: CASSLGGGGDEQFF.

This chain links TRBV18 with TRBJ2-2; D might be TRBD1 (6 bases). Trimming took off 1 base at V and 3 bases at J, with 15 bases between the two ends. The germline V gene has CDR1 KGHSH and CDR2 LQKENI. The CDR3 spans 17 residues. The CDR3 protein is CASSPRAGVGDTGELFF. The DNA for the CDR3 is TGTGCCAGCTCACCACGTGCAGGGGTCGGGGACACCGGGGAGCTGTTTTTT.

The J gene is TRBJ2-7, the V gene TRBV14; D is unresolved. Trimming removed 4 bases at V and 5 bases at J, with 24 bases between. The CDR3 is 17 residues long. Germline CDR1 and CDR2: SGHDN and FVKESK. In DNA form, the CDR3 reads TGTGCCAGCAGCCGTTTGCAAAGTGTCTTCCGCCAGGACGAGCAGTACTTC. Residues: CASSRLQSVFRQDEQYF.

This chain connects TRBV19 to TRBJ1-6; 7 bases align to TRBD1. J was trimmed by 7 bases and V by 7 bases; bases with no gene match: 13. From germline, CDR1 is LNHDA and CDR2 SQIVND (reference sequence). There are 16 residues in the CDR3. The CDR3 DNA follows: TGTGCCAGTACGAGGGGGCAGCTCGGACCAAATTCACCCCTCCACTTT. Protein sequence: CASTRGQLGPNSPLHF.

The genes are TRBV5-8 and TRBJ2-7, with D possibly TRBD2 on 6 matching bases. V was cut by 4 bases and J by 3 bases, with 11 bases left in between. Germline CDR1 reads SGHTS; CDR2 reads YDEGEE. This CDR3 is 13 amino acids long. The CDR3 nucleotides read TGTGCCAGCAGCCGAACCGGGAGCTACGAGCAGTACGTC. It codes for CASSRTGSYEQYV.

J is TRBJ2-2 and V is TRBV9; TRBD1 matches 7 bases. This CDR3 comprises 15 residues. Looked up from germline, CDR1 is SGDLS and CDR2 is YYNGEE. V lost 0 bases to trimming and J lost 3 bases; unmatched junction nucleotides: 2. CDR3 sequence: CASSVVGQYTGELFF. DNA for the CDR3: TGTGCCAGCAGCGTAGTGGGACAGTACACCGGGGAGCTGTTTTTT.

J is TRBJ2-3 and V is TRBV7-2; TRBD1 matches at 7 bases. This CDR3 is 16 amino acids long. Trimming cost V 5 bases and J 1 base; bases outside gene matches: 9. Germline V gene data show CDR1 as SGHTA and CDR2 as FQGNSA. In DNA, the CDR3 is TGTGCCAGCAGCCAAGGGGGACAGACAGGCACAGATACGCAGTATTTT. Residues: CASSQGGQTGTDTQYF.

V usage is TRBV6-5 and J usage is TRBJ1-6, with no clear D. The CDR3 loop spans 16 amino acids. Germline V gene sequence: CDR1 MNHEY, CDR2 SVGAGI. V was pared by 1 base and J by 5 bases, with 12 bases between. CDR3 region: CASSYWRVSNNSPLHF. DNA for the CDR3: TGTGCCAGCAGTTACTGGAGGGTTTCGAATAATTCACCCCTCCACTTT.

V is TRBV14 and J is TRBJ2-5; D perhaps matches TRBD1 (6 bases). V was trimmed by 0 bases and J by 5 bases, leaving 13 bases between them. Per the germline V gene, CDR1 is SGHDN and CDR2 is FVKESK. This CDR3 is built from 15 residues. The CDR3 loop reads CASSQDARGQETQYF. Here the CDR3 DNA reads TGTGCCAGCAGCCAAGATGCCAGGGGTCAGGAGACCCAGTACTTC.

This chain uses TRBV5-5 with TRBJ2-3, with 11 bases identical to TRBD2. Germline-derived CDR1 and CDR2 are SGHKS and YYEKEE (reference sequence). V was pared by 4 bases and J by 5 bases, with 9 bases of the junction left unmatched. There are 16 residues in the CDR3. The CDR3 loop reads CASSPLAGGPLDTQYF. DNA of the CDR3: TGTGCCAGCAGCCCATTAGCGGGGGGGCCCTTAGATACGCAGTATTTT.

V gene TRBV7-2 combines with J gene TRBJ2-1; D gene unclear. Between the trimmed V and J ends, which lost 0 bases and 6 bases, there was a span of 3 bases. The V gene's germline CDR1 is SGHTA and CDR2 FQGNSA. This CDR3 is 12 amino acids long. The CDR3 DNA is TGTGCCAGCAGCTTAGCTAGCAATGAGCAGTTCTTC. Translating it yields CASSLASNEQFF.

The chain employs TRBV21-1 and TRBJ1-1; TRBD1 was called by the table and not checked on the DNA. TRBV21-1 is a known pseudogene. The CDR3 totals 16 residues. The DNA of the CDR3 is TGTGCCAGCAGCAAAAAAATAGGGACAAGAAACACTGAAGCTTTCTTT. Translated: CASSKKIGTRNTEAFF.

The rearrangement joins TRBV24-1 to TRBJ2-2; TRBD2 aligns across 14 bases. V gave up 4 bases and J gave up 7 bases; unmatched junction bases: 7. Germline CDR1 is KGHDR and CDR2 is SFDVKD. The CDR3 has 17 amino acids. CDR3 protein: CATSDFKTSGGVGELFF. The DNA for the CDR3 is TGTGCCACCAGTGACTTTAAGACTAGCGGGGGGGTCGGGGAGCTGTTTTTT.

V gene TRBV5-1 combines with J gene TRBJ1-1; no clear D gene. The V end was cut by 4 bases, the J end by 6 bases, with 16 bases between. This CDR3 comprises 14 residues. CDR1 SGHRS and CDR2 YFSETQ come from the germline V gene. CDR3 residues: CASSPPWAGAEAFF. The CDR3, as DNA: TGCGCCAGCAGCCCACCCTGGGCTGGGGCTGAAGCTTTCTTT.

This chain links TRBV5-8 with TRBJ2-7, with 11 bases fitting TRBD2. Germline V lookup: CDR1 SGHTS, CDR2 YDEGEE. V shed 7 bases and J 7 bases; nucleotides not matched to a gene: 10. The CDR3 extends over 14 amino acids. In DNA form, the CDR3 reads TGTGCCAGCCTTAGCGGGAGGGCCCTCGGGGAGCAGTACGTC. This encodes CASLSGRALGEQYV.

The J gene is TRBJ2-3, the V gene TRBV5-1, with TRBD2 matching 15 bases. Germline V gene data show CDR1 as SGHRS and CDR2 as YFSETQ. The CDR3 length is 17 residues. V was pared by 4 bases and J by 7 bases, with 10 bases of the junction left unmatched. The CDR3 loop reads CASSLRLGLAGGNTQYF. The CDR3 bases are TGCGCCAGCAGCCTCCGCCTGGGACTAGCGGGGGGAAATACGCAGTATTTT.

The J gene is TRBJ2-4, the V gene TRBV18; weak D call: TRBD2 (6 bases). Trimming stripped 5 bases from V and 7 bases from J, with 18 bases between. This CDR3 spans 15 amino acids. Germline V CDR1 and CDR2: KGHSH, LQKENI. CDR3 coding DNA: TGTGCCAGCTCATCCTTGCAACGAGGAGGGAACATTCAGTACTTC. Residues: CASSSLQRGGNIQYF.

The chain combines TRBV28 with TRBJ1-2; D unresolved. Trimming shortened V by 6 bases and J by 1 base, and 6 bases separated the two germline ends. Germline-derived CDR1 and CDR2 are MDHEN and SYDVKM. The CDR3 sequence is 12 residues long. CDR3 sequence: CASSPFNYGYTF. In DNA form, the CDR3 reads TGTGCCAGCAGCCCCTTTAACTATGGCTACACCTTC.

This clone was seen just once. In nucleotides, the CDR3 is TGTGCCACCAGGCCCCTGCCGCTAGCGGGGTCCTACGAGCAGTACGTC. Translation gives CATRPLPLAGSYEQYV. This chain connects TRBV24-1 to TRBJ2-7; TRBD2 matches at 9 bases. CDR1 is KGHDR, CDR2 SFDVKD, per germline. CDR3 length equals 16 residues. V lost 7 bases to trimming and J lost 1 base; unmatched junction nucleotides: 10.

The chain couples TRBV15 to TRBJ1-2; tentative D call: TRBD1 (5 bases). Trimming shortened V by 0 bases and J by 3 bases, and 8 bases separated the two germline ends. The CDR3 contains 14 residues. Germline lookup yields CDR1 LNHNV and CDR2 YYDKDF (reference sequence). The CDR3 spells CATSRDQGYYGYTF. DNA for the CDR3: TGTGCCACCAGCAGAGACCAGGGATACTATGGCTACACCTTC.

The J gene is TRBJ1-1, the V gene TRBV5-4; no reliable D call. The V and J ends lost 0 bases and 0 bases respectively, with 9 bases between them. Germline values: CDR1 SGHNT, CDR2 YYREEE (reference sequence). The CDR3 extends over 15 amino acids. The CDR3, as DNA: TGTGCCAGCAGCTTGGGACGGGATATGAACACTGAAGCTTTCTTT. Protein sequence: CASSLGRDMNTEAFF.

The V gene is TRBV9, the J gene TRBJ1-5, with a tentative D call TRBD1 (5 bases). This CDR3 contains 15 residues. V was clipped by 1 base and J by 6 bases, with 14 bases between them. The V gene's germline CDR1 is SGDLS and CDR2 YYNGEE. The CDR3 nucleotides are TGTGCCAGCAGCGTACACGGGGCGAGGGGTCAGCCCCAGCATTTT. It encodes CASSVHGARGQPQHF.

The CDR3 sequence: CASSLGGGSLGDSPLHF. CDR3 sequence (DNA): TGTGCCAGCAGCTTGGGCGGGGGGTCCCTCGGGGATTCACCCCTCCACTTT. The J gene is TRBJ1-6, the V gene TRBV5-5; D is possibly TRBD1 (5 bases). The CDR3 spans 17 residues. V dropped 0 bases and J dropped 8 bases, with 18 bases sitting between them. Germline V lookup: CDR1 SGHKS, CDR2 YYEKEE (reference sequence).